This TCR beta chain was recovered during a study of shared clonotypes between healthy human individuals. A deep-level run was used for the assay. In the source study's methods: Junction-only sequences without quality scores came from ImmunoSEQ, so filtering differed. Some clones are missing from TCRdb's copy, which holds only in-frame ones; the method was immunoSEQ multiplex PCR. That table gives V, J and clone size, and the DNA gave D and trimming. The sample lists some 2.4 million clones; approximately 93% were seen once. Germline CDR1 reads SSHAT; CDR2 reads FNYEAQ (reference sequence). V was pared by 4 bases and J by 3 bases, with 13 bases of the junction left unmatched. This CDR3 is 18 amino acids long. This clone was recorded only once.

The chain joins TRBV7-7 to TRBJ2-2, with 8 bases aligning to TRBD1. The source material was naive CD4+ T cells from PBMCs. Indicated subset: CD45RA+ positively selected. This TCR derives from a man younger than 35 in good health. Some clones in this sample may be carry-over from other donors' samples. CDR3 coding DNA: TGTGCCAGCAGCTCCACGTGGACAGGGCTGGGTTACACCGGGGAGCTGTTTTTT. Translation: CASSSTWTGLGYTGELFF. The full variable domain, with the rest looked up from reference TRBV7-7 and TRBJ2-2, is GAGVSQSPRYKVTKRGQDVTLRCDPISSHATLYWYQQALGQGPEFLTYFNYEAQPDKSGLPSDRFSAERPEGSISTLTIQRTEQRDSAMYRCASSSTWTGLGYTGELFFGEGSRLTVL.